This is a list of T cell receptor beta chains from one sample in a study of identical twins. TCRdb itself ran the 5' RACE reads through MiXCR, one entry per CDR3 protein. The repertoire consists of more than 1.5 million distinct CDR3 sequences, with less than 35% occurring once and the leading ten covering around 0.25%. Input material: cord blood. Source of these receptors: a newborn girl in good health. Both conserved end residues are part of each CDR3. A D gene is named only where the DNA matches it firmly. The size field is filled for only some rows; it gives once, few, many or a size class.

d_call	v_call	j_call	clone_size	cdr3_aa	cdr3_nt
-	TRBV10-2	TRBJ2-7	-	CASSLGSPSYNEQYF	TGCGCCAGCAGTCTCGGCAGCCCTTCCTACAATGAGCAGTACTTC
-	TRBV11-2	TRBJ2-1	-	CASSLSSEHYNEQFF	TGTGCCAGCAGCTTATCCAGCGAGCACTACAATGAGCAGTTCTTC
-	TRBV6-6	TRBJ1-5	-	CASSHIEENQPQHF	TGTGCCAGCAGTCACATTGAAGAAAATCAGCCCCAGCATTTT
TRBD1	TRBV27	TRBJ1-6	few	CASSPAGTGRYSPLHF	TGTGCCAGCAGTCCCGCCGGGACAGGGCGTTATTCACCCCTCCACTTT
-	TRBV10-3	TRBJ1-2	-	CAISSGGLNYGYTF	TGTGCCATCAGTTCCGGGGGCCTTAACTATGGCTACACCTTC
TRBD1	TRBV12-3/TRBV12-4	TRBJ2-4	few	CASSLAGTGNIQYF	TGTGCCAGCAGTTTAGCCGGGACAGGAAACATTCAGTACTTC
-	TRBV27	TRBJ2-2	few	CASSPTRTNTGELFF	TGTGCCAGCAGTCCGACTAGGACGAACACCGGGGAGCTGTTTTTT
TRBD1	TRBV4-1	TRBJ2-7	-	CASSQAPLGQGSSYEQYF	TGCGCCAGCAGCCAAGCTCCCTTGGGACAGGGGAGCTCCTACGAGCAGTACTTC
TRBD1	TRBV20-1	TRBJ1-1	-	CSARAGTDTEAFF	TGCAGTGCTAGGGCCGGGACAGACACTGAAGCTTTCTTT
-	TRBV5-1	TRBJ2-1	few	CASSLRVTKSSYNEQFF	TGCGCCAGCAGCTTGAGGGTCACCAAGAGCTCCTACAATGAGCAGTTCTTC